The rows below give T cell receptor beta chains drawn from one sample of a study of blood T cell repertoires in COVID-19. Clones were sequenced by immunoSEQ multiplex PCR, and TCRdb holds only the in-frame ones, with some missing. The profile shows about 200,000 clones, approximately 86% of them singletons. Specimen: peripheral blood. These receptors originate from a man between 60 and 75 years old with COVID-19, enrolled during active disease. Each CDR3 is given with its conserved first and last residue. The D gene is left open where the match is weak. Not all rows give a size; the values are once, few, many and, for expanded clones, a class.

d_gene	j_gene	abundance	v_gene	CDR3aa	CDR3nt
NA	TRBJ2-3	NA	TRBV5-5	CASSLGRGGNTDTQYF	TGTGCCAGCAGCTTGGGGAGGGGCGGTAACACAGATACGCAGTATTTT
NA	TRBJ2-7	NA	TRBV3-1/TRBV3-2	CASSPGRVGQTENPYEQYF	TGTGCCAGCAGCCCAGGCCGGGTAGGTCAGACAGAGAACCCCTACGAGCAGTACTTC
TRBD1	TRBJ2-7	NA	TRBV28	CASTGQGFSYEQYF	TGTGCCAGCACCGGACAGGGATTCTCCTACGAGCAGTACTTC
TRBD1	TRBJ2-7	once	TRBV7-9	CASGTGSSGQYF	TGTGCCAGCGGGACAGGGTCCTCAGGGCAGTACTTC
NA	TRBJ1-5	NA	TRBV3-1/TRBV3-2	CASSQDLGNQPQHF	TGTGCCAGCAGCCAAGATCTAGGAAATCAGCCCCAGCATTTT
NA	TRBJ2-1	NA	TRBV10-1	CASSYTSYNEQFF	TGCGCCAGCAGCTATACCTCCTACAATGAGCAGTTCTTC
NA	TRBJ1-1	NA	TRBV3-1/TRBV3-2	CASSQGLGAPEAFF	TGTGCCAGCAGCCAAGGTCTGGGGGCTCCGGAAGCTTTCTTT
TRBD1	TRBJ1-5	NA	TRBV2	CASSTDRVRGNQPQHF	TGTGCCAGCAGTACCGACAGGGTTAGAGGGAATCAGCCCCAGCATTTT
NA	TRBJ1-5	once	TRBV6-5	CASSHGTRGNQPQHF	TGTGCCAGCAGTCACGGGACTAGGGGTAATCAGCCCCAGCATTTT
NA	TRBJ2-2	NA	TRBV10-1	CASSERRGTGELFF	TGCGCCAGCAGTGAGAGAAGGGGTACCGGGGAGCTGTTTTTT
NA	TRBJ2-4	NA	TRBV7-9	CASSAGPIAKNIQYF	TGTGCCAGCAGCGCGGGACCAATAGCCAAAAACATTCAGTACTTC
NA	TRBJ1-1	NA	TRBV3-1/TRBV3-2	CASSQIKGGPGDAEAFF	TGTGCCAGCAGCCAAATTAAAGGGGGACCGGGCGATGCTGAAGCTTTCTTT
NA	TRBJ1-1	NA	TRBV5-1	CASSPVGGSTEAFF	TGCGCCAGCAGTCCCGTGGGGGGGAGCACTGAAGCTTTCTTT
NA	TRBJ1-5	once	TRBV30	CAWSKAGEWGNQPQHF	TGTGCCTGGAGTAAGGCAGGGGAATGGGGCAATCAGCCCCAGCATTTT
NA	TRBJ2-7	NA	TRBV27	CASSLKAGANEQYF	TGTGCCAGCAGTTTAAAGGCAGGGGCGAACGAGCAGTACTTC
TRBD1	TRBJ1-1	NA	TRBV29-1	CSVSDRGSAEAFF	TGCAGCGTGTCAGACAGGGGATCAGCTGAAGCTTTCTTT
NA	TRBJ2-1	NA	TRBV5-1	CASSFEPPIYNEQFF	TGCGCCAGCAGCTTCGAGCCTCCCATCTACAATGAGCAGTTCTTC
TRBD1	TRBJ2-2	NA	TRBV5-6	CASSAGQVGELFF	TGTGCCAGCAGCGCCGGACAGGTTGGGGAGCTGTTTTTT
NA	TRBJ1-4	NA	TRBV6-5	CASSYLAGKLFF	TGTGCCAGCAGTTACCTGGCGGGAAAACTGTTTTTT
TRBD2	TRBJ2-1	NA	TRBV14	CASSPYRLAGVRHEQFF	TGTGCCAGCAGCCCCTACCGACTAGCGGGAGTTCGGCATGAGCAGTTCTTC
TRBD2	TRBJ2-1	NA	TRBV7-2	CASSLVGTSEFNEQFF	TGTGCCAGCAGCTTAGTAGGGACTAGCGAGTTTAATGAGCAGTTCTTC
TRBD1	TRBJ1-1	NA	TRBV7-9	CASSLGQGFTEAFF	TGTGCCAGCAGCCTGGGACAGGGGTTTACTGAAGCTTTCTTT
TRBD2	TRBJ2-2	NA	TRBV7-2	CASSLARVGGRYTGELFF	TGTGCCAGCAGCTTAGCGCGTGTAGGCGGGAGGTACACCGGGGAGCTGTTTTTT
NA	TRBJ1-1	NA	TRBV6-2/TRBV6-3	CASSLNGEEAFF	TGTGCCAGCAGTCTCAACGGTGAGGAAGCTTTCTTT
TRBD2	TRBJ2-7	NA	TRBV3-1/TRBV3-2	CASSQGTSGGYEQYF	TGTGCCAGCAGCCAGGGGACTAGCGGGGGTTACGAGCAGTACTTC
TRBD1	TRBJ1-5	NA	TRBV6-2/TRBV6-3	CASSLSGQGSGPQHF	TGTGCCAGCAGTTTATCGGGACAGGGGTCAGGGCCCCAGCATTTT
NA	TRBJ1-2	NA	TRBV10-1	CASSDHTFPYGYTF	TGCGCCAGCAGTGACCACACCTTCCCTTATGGCTACACCTTC
NA	TRBJ2-5	NA	TRBV5-1	CASSLVGGGGETQYF	TGCGCCAGCAGCCTAGTTGGAGGGGGCGGAGAGACCCAGTACTTC
NA	TRBJ1-2	NA	TRBV19	CASKLGQTNYGYTF	TGTGCCAGTAAACTAGGACAGACGAACTATGGCTACACCTTC
TRBD1	TRBJ2-2	NA	TRBV18	CASSRLKTGEYVELFF	TGTGCCAGCTCGCGCCTAAAGACAGGGGAATATGTGGAGCTGTTTTTT
TRBD1	TRBJ2-7	NA	TRBV3-1/TRBV3-2	CASSQGSFRTGGYEQYF	TGTGCCAGCAGCCAAGGTTCCTTTAGGACAGGGGGTTACGAGCAGTACTTC
NA	TRBJ1-1	NA	TRBV7-9	CASSLRGGADLNTEAFF	TGTGCCAGCAGCTTAAGGGGTGGGGCAGATCTGAACACTGAAGCTTTCTTT
TRBD1	TRBJ2-1	once	TRBV6-2/TRBV6-3	CASSYSVGGQGIKSYNEQFF	TGTGCCAGCAGTTACTCCGTTGGGGGACAGGGAATCAAGTCCTACAATGAGCAGTTCTTC
TRBD1	TRBJ1-6	NA	TRBV18	CASSLGQENSPLHF	TGTGCCAGCTCCCTGGGACAGGAGAATTCACCCCTCCACTTT